Shown below are 24 T cell receptor beta chains from a single sample sequenced in a study of identical twins. TCRdb fed the 5' RACE reads into MiXCR, producing one record per CDR3 protein. The repertoire includes 1.5 million to 2 million distinct CDR3 sequences, around a third of them detected once, and 0.27% sits in the top ten. The sample comprised cord blood. The receptors here all came from a newborn girl in good health.

The chain recombines TRBV4-1 with TRBJ2-7; D might be TRBD2 (5 bases). The CDR3 totals 15 residues. Trimming took off 0 bases at V and 2 bases at J, with 11 bases between the two ends. Germline-derived CDR1 and CDR2 are MGHRA and YSYEKL. The CDR3 sequence: CASSQEREITYEQYF. The CDR3, as DNA: TGCGCCAGCAGCCAAGAGAGGGAAATCACCTACGAGCAGTACTTC.

Comments on this clonotype: A junction end diverges from the germline sequence, so it may reflect a read error. The chain employs TRBV6-1 and TRBJ2-1, with a possible D match to TRBD2 (6 bases). The CDR3 consists of 14 residues. Germline V CDR1 and CDR2: MNHNS, SASEGT. The CDR3 DNA is TGTGCCAGCAGTGTCGGAGGGACCTTCAATGAGAAGTTCTTC. This codes for CASSVGGTFNEKFF.

The chain combines TRBV4-2 with TRBJ2-3; D is uncertain. V lost 4 bases to trimming and J lost 0 bases, with 17 bases between them. The CDR3 length is 17 residues. Germline V CDR1 and CDR2: LGHNA, YNFKEQ. This CDR3 is CASSPHTGLPSTDTQYF. The CDR3 DNA follows: TGTGCCAGCAGCCCTCACACCGGGTTACCTAGCACAGATACGCAGTATTTT.

This chain joins TRBV2 and TRBJ2-5; 8 bases are a match to TRBD1. Germline values: CDR1 SNHLY, CDR2 FYNNEI. This CDR3 is built from 16 residues. J gave up 4 bases and V 5 bases, and 12 bases lay outside the gene matches. CDR3 amino acids: CASSHRRTGIGETQYF. DNA for the CDR3: TGTGCCAGCAGTCATCGTAGGACAGGGATTGGAGAGACCCAGTACTTC.

This clonotype was seen a few times. The CDR3 DNA sequence: TGTGCCAGCAGCACACGGACAGGGTCTAGAAACATTCAGTACTTC. Its protein is CASSTRTGSRNIQYF. The chain joins TRBV2 to TRBJ2-4, with TRBD1 matching 8 bases. The CDR3 runs to 15 residues. In germline, CDR1 is SNHLY, CDR2 FYNNEI. Unmatched junction bases numbered 10, after V lost 6 bases and J lost 6 bases.

This clonotype has a handful of counts. The V call is TRBV7-9, the J call TRBJ2-1, with D unclear. Per the germline V gene, CDR1 is SEHNR and CDR2 is FQNEAQ (reference sequence). Trimming stripped 0 bases from V and 5 bases from J, with 5 bases between. This CDR3 comprises 13 residues. The CDR3 DNA reads as TGTGCCAGCAGCTTAGCGAGCGACAATGAGCAGTTCTTC. This translates into CASSLASDNEQFF. Full variable domain (outside the CDR3, taken from reference TRBV7-9 and TRBJ2-1): DTGVSQNPRHKITKRGQNVTFRCDPISEHNRLYWYRQTLGQGPEFLTYFQNEAQLEKSRLLSDRFSAERPKGSFSTLEIQRTEQGDSAMYLCASSLASDNEQFFGPGTRLTVL.

The chain uses TRBV20-1 and TRBJ2-1, with TRBD2 identical over 11 bases. Trimming took 4 bases from V and 1 from J; bases not matched to a gene: 9. Germline CDR1 and CDR2: DFQATT and SNEGSKA (reference sequence). The CDR3 covers 17 residues. CDR3 in amino acids: CSANTGLADNSYNEQFF. The CDR3 region has the DNA TGCAGTGCTAACACGGGACTAGCGGATAATTCCTACAATGAGCAGTTCTTC.

This rearrangement joins TRBV20-1 to TRBJ2-7; D gene uncertain. Germline V gene data show CDR1 as DFQATT and CDR2 as SNEGSKA (reference sequence). This CDR3 has 13 residues. V lost 3 bases and J 1 base, leaving 10 bases between the germline ends. The CDR3 loop is CSARQLSSYEQYF. Written as DNA, the CDR3 is TGCAGTGCTAGGCAGCTTTCATCCTACGAGCAGTACTTC.

This clonotype was detected many times. The gene calls are TRBV28 and TRBJ2-7; the D is unclear. This CDR3 is 15 amino acids long. Trimming took 5 bases from V and 6 from J, leaving 20 bases between them. The germline V gene has CDR1 MDHEN and CDR2 SYDVKM. The CDR3 DNA sequence: TGTGCCAGCAGTGCTCAACTCTTGGGCGCGCGCGAGCAGTACTTC. Amino acid sequence: CASSAQLLGAREQYF.

A remark on this clonotype: Germline is not matched at one junction end, which may reflect a read error. V usage is TRBV4-2 and J usage is TRBJ2-7; no clear D. The CDR3 totals 16 residues. Germline V gene lookup returns CDR1 LGHNA and CDR2 YNFKEQ. Written as DNA, the CDR3 is TGTGCCAGCAGCCAAGCGACCCGGAGCCCTTACTACGAGCGGTACTTC. Translation: CASSQATRSPYYERYF.

The chain joins TRBV5-8 to TRBJ2-3; possibly TRBD2 for D (6 bases). Germline-derived CDR1 and CDR2 are SGHTS and YDEGEE. The CDR3 has 17 amino acids. V lost 0 bases and J 2 bases, leaving 16 bases between the germline ends. CDR3 loop: CASSLGRLAGLTDTQYF. The CDR3 DNA reads TGTGCCAGCAGCTTGGGCCGACTGGCGGGGCTCACAGATACGCAGTATTTT.

This clonotype was seen more than once but under ten times. The CDR3 DNA reads as TGTGCCAGCGCCCAGAAGTTTAATGAAAAACTGTTTTTT. Its translation: CASAQKFNEKLFF. The chain joins TRBV7-9 to TRBJ1-4, with D unclear. The V gene lost 8 bases and the J gene lost 4 bases, with 11 bases spanning the gap. This CDR3 has 13 residues. Germline V gives CDR1 SEHNR, CDR2 FQNEAQ (reference sequence).

This clonotype was observed a few times. V is TRBV21-1 and J is TRBJ2-6; the D call TRBD1 from the table was never checked on the DNA. TRBV21-1 is noted as a pseudogene. The CDR3 has 16 residues. The CDR3 bases are TGTGCCAGCATCCCGGGACAGGGGTGTGGGGCCAACGTCCTGACTTTC. It encodes CASIPGQGCGANVLTF.

This chain links TRBV21-1 with TRBJ2-1; the DNA was not used to check the table's D call, TRBD2. TRBV21-1 is termed a pseudogene. The CDR3 is 15 amino acids. This CDR3 reads CASSKGGLAYYEQFF. The CDR3 nucleotides read TGTGCCAGCAGCAAAGGAGGACTAGCGTACTACGAGCAGTTCTTC.

The chain joins TRBV4-2 to TRBJ1-5; unclear D gene. Germline V gives CDR1 LGHNA, CDR2 YNFKEQ. V was cut by 1 base and J by 0 bases, with 10 bases left in between. CDR3 length equals 16 residues. In nucleotides, the CDR3 is TGTGCCAGCAGCCAAGGTCGCGACCCTAGCAATCAGCCCCAGCATTTT. Translation: CASSQGRDPSNQPQHF.

The chain couples TRBV5-1 to TRBJ2-3; the match to TRBD2 covers 8 bases. Trimming removed 4 bases from V and 7 bases from J; junction bases left unmatched: 11. The CDR3 totals 15 residues. CDR1 and CDR2 from the germline V gene are SGHRS and YFSETQ. The CDR3 loop reads CASSVESGRGNTQYF. The DNA for the CDR3 is TGCGCCAGCAGCGTGGAAAGCGGGAGAGGGAATACGCAGTATTTT.

This chain links TRBV12-3 or TRBV12-4 with TRBJ2-5; a possible D gene is TRBD1 (6 bases). The germline V and J ends were trimmed by 3 bases and 11 bases, with 19 bases remaining between them. The CDR3 loop spans 14 amino acids. CDR3 region: CASSFQGNYNEQYF. The CDR3 region has the DNA TGTGCCAGCAGTTTTCAGGGGAACTACAATGAGCAGTACTTC.

This chain links TRBV12-3 or TRBV12-4 with TRBJ1-6, with 9 bases that match TRBD1. CDR3 length: 16 residues. V trimming: 5 bases; J trimming: 3 bases; junction bases outside the gene matches: 5. CDR3 in amino acids: CASSPGQGHYNSPLHF. As DNA, the CDR3 is TGTGCCAGCAGTCCGGGACAGGGCCACTATAATTCACCCCTCCACTTT.

A note on this clonotype: Because it lacks the conserved phenylalanine or tryptophan at the end, this CDR3 is likely a read error. This chain links TRBV29-1 with TRBJ2-1, with D possibly being TRBD2 (5 bases). Germline V lookup: CDR1 SQVTM, CDR2 ANQGSEA. Trimming removed 1 base at V and 4 bases at J, with 11 bases between. CDR3 length equals 14 residues. CDR3 sequence (DNA): TGCAGCGTTGAAGTTGGGTCGGGGTACAATGAGCAGTTCGTC. Its translation: CSVEVGSGYNEQFV.

This clonotype was counted only a few times. The chain carries TRBV12-3 or TRBV12-4 and TRBJ2-2, with 7 bases that match TRBD1. With 5 bases clipped from V and 3 bases from J, the junction kept 6 bases outside the gene matches. The CDR3 loop spans 15 amino acids. The CDR3 sequence is CASSIRDRYTGELFF. The CDR3 region has the DNA TGTGCCAGCAGTATCCGGGACAGATACACCGGGGAGCTGTTTTTT.

V is TRBV4-1 and J is TRBJ2-7; no reliable D call. From germline, CDR1 is MGHRA and CDR2 YSYEKL. Trimming took 0 bases from V and 3 from J, leaving 12 bases between them. The CDR3 is 15 amino acids. The CDR3 bases are TGCGCCAGCAGCCAAGAAACAGTAGAAAGCTACGAGCAGTACTTC. Translating it yields CASSQETVESYEQYF.

This clonotype was detected only a few times. The chain joins TRBV20-1 to TRBJ2-7; TRBD1 might be the D (6 bases). The V end was cut by 0 bases, the J end by 1 base, with 13 bases between. This CDR3 has 15 amino acids. CDR1 and CDR2 from the germline V gene are DFQATT and SNEGSKA (reference sequence). The CDR3 DNA is TGCAGTGCTAGAGAGATACAGGGTCCTTCCTACGAGCAGTACTTC. The encoded protein is CSAREIQGPSYEQYF.

The CDR3 DNA sequence: TGTGCCAGCAGCACATACAGGGGGACCTCCTACGAGCAGTACTTC. Its translation is CASSTYRGTSYEQYF. The chain carries TRBV11-2 and TRBJ2-5, with 8 positions matching TRBD1. The tail of the sequence fits TRBJ2-7 better, so the J call may be wrong. The CDR3 has 15 amino acids. The germline gives CDR1 SGHAT, CDR2 FQNNGV.

The table lists this clonotype with a few counts. The V and J genes are TRBV6-6 and TRBJ1-5; TRBD1 matches 8 bases. The CDR3 runs 16 residues. The J segment lost 6 bases and the V segment lost 0 bases, leaving 7 bases of the junction unmatched. CDR1 and CDR2 (germline): MNHNY, SVGAGI (reference sequence). The DNA of the CDR3 is TGTGCCAGCAGTTACTCTGGACAGGGAGCAGGTCAGCCCCAGCATTTT. Its translation: CASSYSGQGAGQPQHF.